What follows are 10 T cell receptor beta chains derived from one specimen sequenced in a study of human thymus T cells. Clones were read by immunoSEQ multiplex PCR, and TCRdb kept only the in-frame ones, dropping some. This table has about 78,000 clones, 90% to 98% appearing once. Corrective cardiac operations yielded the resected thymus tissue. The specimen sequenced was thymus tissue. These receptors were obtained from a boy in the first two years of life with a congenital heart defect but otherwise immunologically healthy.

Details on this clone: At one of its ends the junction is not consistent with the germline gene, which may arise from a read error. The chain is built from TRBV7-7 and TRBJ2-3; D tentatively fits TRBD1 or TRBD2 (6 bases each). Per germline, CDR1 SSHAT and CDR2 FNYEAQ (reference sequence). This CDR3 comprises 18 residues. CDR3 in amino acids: CASSQQGRGKESTDTQYF. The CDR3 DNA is TGTGCTAGCAGCCAACAGGGCCGCGGGAAGGAAAGCACAGATACGCAGTATTTT.

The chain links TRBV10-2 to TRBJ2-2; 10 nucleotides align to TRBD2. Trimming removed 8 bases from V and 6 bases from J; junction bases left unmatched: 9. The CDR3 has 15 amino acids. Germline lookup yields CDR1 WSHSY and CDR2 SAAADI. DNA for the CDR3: TGCGCCAGCTTGAAAGCGGGGGGGTTCCCCGGGGAGCTGTTTTTT. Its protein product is CASLKAGGFPGELFF.

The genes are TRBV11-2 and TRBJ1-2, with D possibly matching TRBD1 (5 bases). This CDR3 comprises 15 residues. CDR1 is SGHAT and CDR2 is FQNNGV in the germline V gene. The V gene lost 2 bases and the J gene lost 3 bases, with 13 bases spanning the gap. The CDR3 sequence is CASSLSTVLDYGYTF. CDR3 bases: TGTGCCAGCAGCTTATCGACAGTTCTCGACTATGGCTACACCTTC. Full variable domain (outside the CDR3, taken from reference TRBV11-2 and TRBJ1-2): EAGVAQSPRYKIIEKRQSVAFWCNPISGHATLYWYQQILGQGPKLLIQFQNNGVVDDSQLPKDRFSAERLKGVDSTLKIQPAKLEDSAVYLCASSLSTVLDYGYTFGSGTRLTVV.

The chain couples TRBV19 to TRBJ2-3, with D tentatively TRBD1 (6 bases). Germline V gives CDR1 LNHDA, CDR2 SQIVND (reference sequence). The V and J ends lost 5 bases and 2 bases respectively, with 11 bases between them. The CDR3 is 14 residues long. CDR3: CASSGDTDTDTQYF. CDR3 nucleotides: TGTGCCAGTAGTGGGGACACCGACACAGATACGCAGTATTTT.

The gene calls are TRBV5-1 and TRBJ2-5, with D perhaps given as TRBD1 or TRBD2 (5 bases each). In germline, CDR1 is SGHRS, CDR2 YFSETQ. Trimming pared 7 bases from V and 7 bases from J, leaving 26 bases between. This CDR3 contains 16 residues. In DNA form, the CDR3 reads TGCGCCAGCGGATTGAGGGTAGGGACCACCCCGGGGACCCAGTACTTC. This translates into CASGLRVGTTPGTQYF. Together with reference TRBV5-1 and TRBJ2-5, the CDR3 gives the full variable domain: KAGVTQTPRYLIKTRGQQVTLSCSPISGHRSVSWYQQTPGQGLQFLFEYFSETQRNKGNFPGRFSGRQFSNSRSEMNVSTLELGDSALYLCASGLRVGTTPGTQYFGPGTRLLVL.

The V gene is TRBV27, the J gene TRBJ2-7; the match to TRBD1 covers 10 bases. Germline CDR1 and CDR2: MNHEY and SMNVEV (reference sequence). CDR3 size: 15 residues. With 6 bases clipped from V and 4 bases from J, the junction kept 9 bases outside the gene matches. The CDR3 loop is CASRHRDRGIYEQYF. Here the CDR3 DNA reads TGTGCCAGCAGGCACCGGGACAGGGGTATTTACGAGCAGTACTTC.

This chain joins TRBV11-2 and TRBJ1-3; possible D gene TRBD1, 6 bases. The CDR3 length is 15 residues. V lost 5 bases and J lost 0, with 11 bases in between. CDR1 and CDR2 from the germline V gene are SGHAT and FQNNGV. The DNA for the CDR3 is TGTGCCAGCAGCCGGGGGGGCGGCTCTGGAAACACCATATATTTT. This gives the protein CASSRGGGSGNTIYF.

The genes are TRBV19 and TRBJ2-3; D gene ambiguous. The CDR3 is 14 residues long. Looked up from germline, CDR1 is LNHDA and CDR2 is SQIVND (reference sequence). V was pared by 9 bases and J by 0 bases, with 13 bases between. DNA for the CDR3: TGTGCCAGCTCGGACCCTCCCAGCACAGATACGCAGTATTTT. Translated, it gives CASSDPPSTDTQYF.

CDR3 sequence: CASSIIRDTNSNQPQHF. The CDR3 bases are TGTGCCAGCAGCATTATCCGGGACACCAATAGCAATCAGCCCCAGCATTTT. This chain uses TRBV28 with TRBJ1-5; tentatively, D is TRBD1 (6 bases). Trimming took 6 bases from V and 0 from J, leaving 18 bases between them. Per germline, CDR1 MDHEN and CDR2 SYDVKM. The CDR3 loop spans 17 amino acids.

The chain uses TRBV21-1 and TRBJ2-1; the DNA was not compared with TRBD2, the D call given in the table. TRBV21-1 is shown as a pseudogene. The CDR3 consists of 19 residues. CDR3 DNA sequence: TGTGCCAGCAGCAAAAAGGTGCGGGGGGGCGGAAGCTCCTACAATGAGCAGTTCTTC. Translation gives CASSKKVRGGGSSYNEQFF.